The source of this TCR beta chain is a study of patients and donors after allogeneic stem cell transplantation. TCRdb called the RT-PCR reads again in MiXCR, with one record for every CDR3 protein. The sample has 100,000 to 130,000 distinct CDR3 sequences, about a third seen once; the top ten hold approximately 30%. The V gene lost 5 bases and the J gene lost 2 bases, with 16 bases spanning the gap. Looked up from germline, CDR1 is SEHNR and CDR2 is FQNEAQ (reference sequence). The CDR3 length is 15 residues. Source material: blood, either unsorted or a sorted T cell fraction (not recorded which). V usage is TRBV7-9 and J usage is TRBJ2-7; D might be TRBD1 (5 bases). This receptor was taken from a human donor who was either an allogeneic HSCT recipient or a stem cell or donor lymphocyte infusion donor (not recorded which). It is not recorded whose cells these are; they may come from a transplant donor. CDR3 residues: CASSEITDTPYEQYF. The CDR3 region has the DNA TGTGCCAGCAGCGAGATAACGGACACCCCCTACGAGCAGTACTTC.